These 23 T cell receptor beta chains share one sample of origin, sequenced in a study of shared T cell receptors in the human thymus. Clones were sequenced by immunoSEQ multiplex PCR, and TCRdb holds only the in-frame ones, with some missing. This table has about 380,000 clones, roughly 94% appearing once. Specimen: thymocytes. These receptors were obtained from a human donor.

J is TRBJ2-1 and V is TRBV28, with 10 bases that match TRBD2. The length of the CDR3 is 17 residues. Germline values: CDR1 MDHEN, CDR2 SYDVKM. V shed 4 bases and J 3 bases; nucleotides not matched to a gene: 9. The CDR3 nucleotides are TGTGCCAGCAGTTCAGGAGTCAGCGGGAGGGGCTACAATGAGCAGTTCTTC. It encodes CASSSGVSGRGYNEQFF.

V and J are TRBV7-2 and TRBJ1-2; TRBD1 agrees at 11 bases. Trimming at V came to 4 bases and at J to 4 bases, leaving 5 bases not matched to a gene. This CDR3 spans 15 amino acids. Germline-derived CDR1 and CDR2 are SGHTA and FQGNSA. The CDR3 DNA reads TGTGCCAGCAGCTCTCCGGGACAGGGGGTCTATGGCTACACCTTC. This translates into CASSSPGQGVYGYTF.

The chain is built from TRBV27 and TRBJ2-1; 12 bases agree with TRBD2. After removal of 7 bases from V and 5 bases from J, the junction contained 3 bases not matched to a gene. Germline V CDR1 and CDR2: MNHEY, SMNVEV (reference sequence). The CDR3 contains 14 residues. The CDR3 DNA sequence: TGTGCCAGCACTCTAGCGGGAGGGAACAATGAGCAGTTCTTC. Amino acid sequence: CASTLAGGNNEQFF.

The genes are TRBV6-5 and TRBJ2-1; TRBD2 matches at 9 bases. Germline lookup yields CDR1 MNHEY and CDR2 SVGAGI. V lost 6 bases, J lost 3 bases, and 6 bases stayed unmatched. CDR3 length: 15 residues. Here the CDR3 reads CASSPLAGNYNEQFF. DNA of the CDR3: TGTGCCAGCAGCCCCCTAGCGGGAAACTACAATGAGCAGTTCTTC.

The genes are TRBV6-1 and TRBJ2-7, with 10 bases matching TRBD1. J gave up 1 base and V 9 bases, and 6 bases lay outside the gene matches. This CDR3 comprises 14 residues. Germline V gene data show CDR1 as MNHNS and CDR2 as SASEGT. CDR3: CASTRDRGSYEQYF. The DNA for the CDR3 is TGTGCCAGTACCCGGGACAGGGGTTCCTACGAGCAGTACTTC.

V gene TRBV27 combines with J gene TRBJ2-1; TRBD2 agrees at 10 bases. Germline CDR1 reads MNHEY; CDR2 reads SMNVEV (reference sequence). This CDR3 contains 19 residues. V lost 3 bases, J lost 1 base, and 12 bases stayed unmatched. The CDR3 sequence is CASSFGGLAGEGSYNEQFF. CDR3 coding DNA: TGTGCCAGCAGTTTTGGCGGGCTAGCGGGAGAGGGGTCCTACAATGAGCAGTTCTTC.

The chain carries TRBV10-3 and TRBJ1-2; 10 bases fit TRBD1. The CDR3 length is 19 residues. Germline CDR1 ENHRY, CDR2 SYGVKD. Trimming removed 6 bases from V and 3 bases from J; junction bases left unmatched: 19. The CDR3 DNA reads TGTGCCATCAGGGAAGACAGGGGGCGTAAAGTGTCGAAAGACTATGGCTACACCTTC. Its protein product is CAIREDRGRKVSKDYGYTF.

CDR3 sequence (DNA): TGTGCCAGCAGTGACCCAGTCGCCGAGGGGACTAGCGAGCTAGAGACCCAGTACTTC. As protein: CASSDPVAEGTSELETQYF. This rearrangement joins TRBV2 to TRBJ2-5, with 10 bases aligning to TRBD2. The germline V gene has CDR1 SNHLY and CDR2 FYNNEI. The CDR3 is 19 residues long. Trimming took 3 bases from V and 4 from J; bases not matched to a gene: 17.

CDR3 sequence (DNA): TGCGCCAGCAGTCGGGGCCCGTACGGGACAGGGGTCTCCTACGAGCAGTACTTC. This sequence encodes CASSRGPYGTGVSYEQYF. The chain joins TRBV4-3 to TRBJ2-7; TRBD1 matches 10 bases. V was pared by 6 bases and J by 0 bases, with 14 bases of the junction left unmatched. Germline values: CDR1 LGHNA, CDR2 YSLEER. The CDR3 covers 18 residues.

The table lists this clone with a count of one. The chain is built from TRBV7-2 and TRBJ2-1; 8 bases align to TRBD1. The germline CDR1 and CDR2 sequences are SGHTA and FQGNSA. V was clipped by 5 bases and J by 7 bases; unmatched bases: 13. The CDR3 totals 16 residues. The CDR3 loop reads CASSRRPGQALNEQFF. DNA for the CDR3: TGTGCCAGCAGCCGACGCCCGGGACAGGCCCTAAATGAGCAGTTCTTC.

The chain employs TRBV6-1 and TRBJ2-7; maybe TRBD1 (6 bases). This CDR3 is built from 15 residues. V shed 3 bases and J shed 2 bases, with 14 bases lying between them. The germline gives CDR1 MNHNS, CDR2 SASEGT. CDR3 DNA: TGTGCCAGCAGTGATTACTCCAGGGGTACCTACGAGCAGTACTTC. Its translation is CASSDYSRGTYEQYF.

The chain couples TRBV9 to TRBJ2-5; D is uncertain. Germline V lookup: CDR1 SGDLS, CDR2 YYNGEE. CDR3 length: 13 amino acids. V lost 6 bases and J 4 bases, leaving 13 bases between the germline ends. This CDR3 is CASNLDGVETQYF. The DNA for the CDR3 is TGTGCCAGCAACTTAGATGGGGTAGAGACCCAGTACTTC. Filled out from reference TRBV9 and TRBJ2-5, the complete variable domain reads DSGVTQTPKHLITATGQRVTLRCSPRSGDLSVYWYQQSLDQGLQFLIQYYNGEERAKGNILERFSAQQFPDLHSELNLSSLELGDSALYFCASNLDGVETQYFGPGTRLLVL.

The chain recombines TRBV7-2 with TRBJ1-2, with D possibly matching TRBD1 (5 bases). CDR3 length: 13 amino acids. Per germline, CDR1 SGHTA and CDR2 FQGNSA. V lost 1 base, J lost 8 bases, and 11 bases lay in between. CDR3 loop: CASSLGDVRGYTF. The CDR3 region has the DNA TGTGCCAGCAGCTTAGGGGACGTCCGCGGCTACACCTTC.

The chain's CDR3 is CASSLVQGAGEQFF. Written as DNA, the CDR3 is TGTGCCAGCAGCTTGGTACAGGGGGCGGGTGAGCAGTTCTTC. The rearrangement joins TRBV11-3 to TRBJ2-1; TRBD1 aligns across 9 bases. Trimming removed 3 bases from V and 9 bases from J; junction bases left unmatched: 6. The CDR3 runs to 14 residues. The germline CDR1 and CDR2 sequences are SGHNT and YENEEA.

This chain uses TRBV7-2 with TRBJ2-6; D remains unclear. V was shortened by 7 bases and J by 0 bases, with 7 bases between the two germline ends. CDR1 and CDR2 from the germline V gene are SGHTA and FQGNSA. The CDR3 is 14 residues long. In DNA, the CDR3 is TGTGCCAGCACCGGGTCCTCTGGGGCCAACGTCCTGACTTTC. This encodes CASTGSSGANVLTF.

The chain carries TRBV14 and TRBJ1-1; D not certain. Germline assignment: CDR1 SGHDN and CDR2 FVKESK. The V gene lost 0 bases and the J gene lost 7 bases, with 18 bases spanning the gap. This CDR3 is 16 amino acids long. CDR3 DNA sequence: TGTGCCAGCAGCCAAGATCCCCGGACGCGGTGGGATGAAGCTTTCTTT. Translated: CASSQDPRTRWDEAFF.

The rearrangement joins TRBV4-2 to TRBJ2-1; 7 nucleotides match TRBD2. This CDR3 contains 15 residues. With V trimmed by 4 bases and J by 8 bases, 11 bases remained unmatched. Germline CDR1 LGHNA, CDR2 YNFKEQ. CDR3 in DNA: TGTGCCAGCAGCCTGATACTAGCGCAACGGGATGAGCAGTTCTTC. Protein sequence: CASSLILAQRDEQFF.

The chain is built from TRBV18 and TRBJ2-3; 7 bases align to TRBD1. The CDR3 runs 19 residues. The germline V gene has CDR1 KGHSH and CDR2 LQKENI. With V trimmed by 6 bases and J by 2 bases, 20 bases remained unmatched. CDR3 nucleotide sequence: TGTGCCAGCTCGCCAAAGAAGGGCCGGGACAGATATCTCACAGATACGCAGTATTTT. Protein sequence: CASSPKKGRDRYLTDTQYF.

The chain links TRBV11-2 to TRBJ1-2; the D is unclear. The CDR3 length is 13 residues. Trimming pared 2 bases from V and 7 bases from J, leaving 11 bases between. CDR1 is SGHAT and CDR2 is FQNNGV in the germline V gene. CDR3 nucleotides: TGTGCCAGCAGCTTATCCGGGTCCTCTGGCTACACCTTC. Protein sequence: CASSLSGSSGYTF.

The rearrangement uses TRBV5-5 and TRBJ2-1, with 12 bases that match TRBD1. The CDR3 contains 15 residues. V lost 4 bases to trimming and J lost 8 bases; unmatched junction nucleotides: 7. In germline, CDR1 is SGHKS, CDR2 YYEKEE (reference sequence). The CDR3 loop reads CASSGRDRGRDEQFF. In nucleotides, the CDR3 is TGTGCCAGCAGCGGGCGGGACAGGGGGCGAGATGAGCAGTTCTTC.

The rearrangement links TRBV28 to TRBJ2-3; 8 bases align to TRBD2. Germline CDR1 reads MDHEN; CDR2 reads SYDVKM. The CDR3 loop spans 13 amino acids. Trimming removed 10 bases from V and 4 bases from J; junction bases left unmatched: 7. The CDR3 sequence: CATRSGSADTQYF. The DNA of the CDR3 is TGTGCCACCAGAAGCGGGAGTGCAGATACGCAGTATTTT.

The rearrangement joins TRBV29-1 to TRBJ1-2, with TRBD1 identical over 8 bases. V gave up 3 bases and J gave up 4 bases; unmatched junction bases: 4. The CDR3 covers 13 residues. Per the germline V gene, CDR1 is SQVTM and CDR2 is ANQGSEA. CDR3 protein: CSVDRQGPYGYTF. CDR3 sequence (DNA): TGCAGCGTTGATCGACAGGGGCCCTATGGCTACACCTTC. Filled out from reference TRBV29-1 and TRBJ1-2, the complete variable domain reads SAVISQKPSRDICQRGTSLTIQCQVDSQVTMMFWYRQQPGQSLTLIATANQGSEATYESGFVIDKFPISRPNLTFSTLTVSNMSPEDSSIYLCSVDRQGPYGYTFGSGTRLTVV.

The chain is built from TRBV28 and TRBJ2-7; 7 nucleotides agree with TRBD1. With 5 bases clipped from V and 3 bases from J, the junction kept 4 bases outside the gene matches. Germline CDR1 reads MDHEN; CDR2 reads SYDVKM. The CDR3 is made up of 13 amino acids. CDR3 nucleotide sequence: TGTGCCAGCAGTCCAGGGACAGACTACGAGCAGTACTTC. It translates to CASSPGTDYEQYF.